This T cell receptor beta chain comes out of a study of graft-versus-host responses after intestinal transplantation. Study results and caveats: GvH clones were found in recipient marrow; some appeared first in ileum or blood. Circulating GvH clones peaking coincided with falling HvG clones soon after transplant. Elevated graft-versus-host to host-versus-graft clonal ratios in allografts were recorded for patients with graft-donor T cell macrochimerism.

Per germline, CDR1 MNHNS and CDR2 SASEGT. V gave up 10 bases and J gave up 4 bases; unmatched junction bases: 5. The CDR3 runs 13 residues. At least ten counts were recorded for this clone. The authors plated about 200,000 CFSE-labeled responder cells with about 200,000 irradiated, violet-dye-labeled stimulator cells. Once the reaction had ended, proliferating CFSE-low CD3+CD4+ and CD3+CD8+ responders were sorted. Measured with immunoSEQ multiplex PCR; TCRdb has only the in-frame clones, and not every one. Of about 15,000 clones in the sample, 30% to 40% were seen once. The chain links TRBV6-1 to TRBJ1-2, with TRBD1 matching over 11 bases. This sequence was found in a human patient who received an intestinal transplant. Source: alloreactive CD8+ T cells from a mixed lymphocyte reaction culture, taken before intestinal transplant. Specified subset: CFSE-low proliferating T cells sorted from roughly 6-day pre-transplant mixed lymphocyte reaction (GvH or HvG direction). The CDR3: CAIWTGGLYGYTF. CDR3 nucleotides: TGTGCCATATGGACAGGGGGCCTCTATGGCTACACCTTC.